This T cell receptor (beta chain) was sequenced for a study of beta chain features in type 1 diabetes. Whole-study context: No patient-donor differences in age, gender, total cells or subset yield.

Sampling consisted of one heparinised blood draw per donor, averaging approximately 120 mL. Expressed TCRB transcripts were sequenced because the isolated RNA had all been reverse transcribed beforehand. Sequencing used immunoSEQ multiplex PCR; TCRdb keeps in-frame clones, though not all of them. The sample records 200,000 to 300,000 clones, roughly 11% being singletons. General study findings and limits: Type 1 diabetes patients had fewer VDJ junction insertions and more deletions. Compared to healthy donors, patients appeared to have naive, central memory and Treg TCRB repertoires that were more alike. Type 1 diabetes patients showed a moderate but significant shortening of TCRB CDR3s in all four CD4+ subsets.

This clone was seen only a few times. Its antigen remains unknown. Sequenced: naive CD4+ T cells from blood. The TCR originated in a man aged 25-45 years with type 1 diabetes.

The CDR3 bases are TGTGCCAGCAGCGTAGGGCAGGCTGGGGCCAACGTCCTGACTTTC. Amino acids: CASSVGQAGANVLTF. The rearrangement uses TRBV9 and TRBJ2-6; D call uncertain. The ends were cut back, 0 bases at V and 2 bases at J, with 6 bases in the middle. The CDR3 has 15 residues. CDR1 is SGDLS and CDR2 is YYNGEE in the germline V gene. Looking up the rest from reference TRBV9 and TRBJ2-6 gives the full variable domain: DSGVTQTPKHLITATGQRVTLRCSPRSGDLSVYWYQQSLDQGLQFLIQYYNGEERAKGNILERFSAQQFPDLHSELNLSSLELGDSALYFCASSVGQAGANVLTFGAGSRLTVL.